Here is one T cell receptor (beta chain) with its context. What it binds is unknown. The data originate from a study of cytomegalovirus exposure and HLA in healthy donors. General study findings and limits: Researchers catalogued around 150 TCR beta chains as cytomegalovirus-associated. Only CMV serostatus was available as immune exposure information. The classifier was said to identify cytomegalovirus status with high specificity and sensitivity.

The study ran its PCR with 60 Vbeta and 13 Jbeta primers. Repertoires were generated with immunoSEQ multiplex PCR, while TCRdb's copy carries only in-frame clones and drops some. The sample lists more than 90,000 clones, around 74% occurring once. Between the trimmed V and J ends, which lost 6 bases and 8 bases, there was a span of 13 bases. The CDR3 covers 12 residues. Germline V gives CDR1 PRHDT, CDR2 FYEKMQ (reference sequence). Sequenced material: PBMCs. The rearrangement links TRBV13 to TRBJ2-5; TRBD1 is a possible D gene (6 bases). The sequence came from a man aged 40-55 years in good health and CMV-seropositive. The chain's CDR3 is CASRLIQGTQYF. Here the CDR3 DNA reads TGTGCCAGCAGATTGATACAGGGAACCCAGTACTTC.